Listed below are T cell receptor beta chains from one sample, sequenced in a study of shared clonotypes between healthy human individuals. Clones were read by immunoSEQ multiplex PCR, and TCRdb kept only the in-frame ones, dropping some. The table shows about 2.1 million clones, with just under 95% occurring only once. The sequenced sample was naive CD8+ T cells from PBMCs. Source of these receptors: a man aged 18-30 years in good health. Some clones in this sample may be carry-over from other donors' samples. Both conserved end residues are part of each CDR3. D genes are given only for firm matches. Not every row has a clone size; where given, it reads once, few, many or a size class.

DNA: TGTGCCAGCACCTGGGAGGTCTCCAAGGGGGAGTGGAACACCGGGGAGCTGTTTTTT; CDR3: CASTWEVSKGEWNTGELFF; size: -; V: TRBV28; J: TRBJ2-2; D: -
DNA: TGTGCCAGCAGTTTAGTACAGGGGGCCGACGAGCAGTACTTC; CDR3: CASSLVQGADEQYF; size: -; V: TRBV27; J: TRBJ2-7; D: TRBD1
DNA: TGTGCCAGCAGCTGGATCCTCGGTAGCTCCTACAATGAGCAGTTCTTC; CDR3: CASSWILGSSYNEQFF; size: -; V: TRBV7-2; J: TRBJ2-1; D: -
DNA: TGTGCCAGCATCCAGAGTCTAGAGGGCTACAATGAGCAGTTCTTC; CDR3: CASIQSLEGYNEQFF; size: -; V: TRBV7-2; J: TRBJ2-1; D: -
DNA: TGCGCCAGCAGCCTAGACGTCAATCAGCCCCAGCATTTT; CDR3: CASSLDVNQPQHF; size: -; V: TRBV4-1; J: TRBJ1-5; D: -
DNA: TGTGCCAGCAGTTCCCTTAGGGGGGAGGGTTCCTACGAGCAGTACTTC; CDR3: CASSSLRGEGSYEQYF; size: -; V: TRBV27; J: TRBJ2-7; D: -
DNA: TGTGCCAGCAGTGGACGCCTCGGACAGGCACCTTATGGCTACACCTTC; CDR3: CASSGRLGQAPYGYTF; size: -; V: TRBV6-1; J: TRBJ1-2; D: TRBD1
DNA: TGTGCCAGCAGCTTACAGGGGGTCTCCTACAATGAGCAGTTCTTC; CDR3: CASSLQGVSYNEQFF; size: -; V: TRBV7-3; J: TRBJ2-1; D: TRBD1
DNA: TGTGCCAGCAGTGCTGAGGAGTCCTACAAGCAGTACTTC; CDR3: CASSAEESYKQYF; size: -; V: TRBV6-6; J: TRBJ2-7; D: -
DNA: TGTGCCAGCAGCTCCACCCAGAGAATTGGGACTGAAGCTTTCTTT; CDR3: CASSSTQRIGTEAFF; size: once; V: TRBV7-8; J: TRBJ1-1; D: -
DNA: TGTGCCAGCAGTTGGATGCAAGAGACCCAGTACTTC; CDR3: CASSWMQETQYF; size: -; V: TRBV2; J: TRBJ2-5; D: -
DNA: TGTGCCAGCAGCGTAGCTGGCGGAACTAATGAAAAACTGTTTTTT; CDR3: CASSVAGGTNEKLFF; size: -; V: TRBV9; J: TRBJ1-4; D: -
DNA: TGTGCCAGCAGCTGGATTGGCGGAAGCTCCTACGAGCAGTACTTC; CDR3: CASSWIGGSSYEQYF; size: -; V: TRBV7-2; J: TRBJ2-7; D: -
DNA: TGTGCCAGCAGTTACTTCCAGGGACCAGCTAACTATGGCTACACCTTC; CDR3: CASSYFQGPANYGYTF; size: -; V: TRBV6-6; J: TRBJ1-2; D: -
DNA: TGTGCCAGCAGCTTCCAAGGACTAGCGGGGGAGCAGTACTTC; CDR3: CASSFQGLAGEQYF; size: -; V: TRBV7-9; J: TRBJ2-7; D: TRBD2
DNA: TGTGCCAGTAGGGAGACAGGAGGGTACGAGCAGTACTTC; CDR3: CASRETGGYEQYF; size: -; V: TRBV19; J: TRBJ2-7; D: -
DNA: TGTGCCAGCAGCCAAGTAGGGCATCCTAGCACAGATACGCAGTATTTT; CDR3: CASSQVGHPSTDTQYF; size: -; V: TRBV14; J: TRBJ2-3; D: -
DNA: TGTGTCAGTAGTATGAGGGACGGGACTAGTCTTGGCTACACCTTC; CDR3: CVSSMRDGTSLGYTF; size: -; V: TRBV19; J: TRBJ1-2; D: -
DNA: TGTGCCAGCAGTTTTTCGTCGCTGCTAGAGCAGTACTTC; CDR3: CASSFSSLLEQYF; size: -; V: TRBV28; J: TRBJ2-7; D: -
DNA: TGCAGCGTTGTAGGGAGAGACACCGGGGAGCTGTTTTTT; CDR3: CSVVGRDTGELFF; size: -; V: TRBV29-1; J: TRBJ2-2; D: -
DNA: TGCGCCAGCAGCTTCCGTGTGGATGAGCAGTTCTTC; CDR3: CASSFRVDEQFF; size: -; V: TRBV5-1; J: TRBJ2-1; D: -
DNA: TGTGCCAGCAGCTTGGGGGAAGCCACTGAAGCTTTCTTT; CDR3: CASSLGEATEAFF; size: -; V: TRBV5-5; J: TRBJ1-1; D: -
DNA: TGTGCCAGCAGGGGACTAGCGGTCTTCTCCTACAATGAGCAGTTCTTC; CDR3: CASRGLAVFSYNEQFF; size: -; V: TRBV2; J: TRBJ2-1; D: TRBD2
DNA: TGTGCCAGCAGCTTGAGGCAGGGGGCGGGGGACGAGCAGTACTTC; CDR3: CASSLRQGAGDEQYF; size: -; V: TRBV7-9; J: TRBJ2-7; D: -
DNA: TGTGCCAGCAGCTTATGGGCACCCCCAGATACGCAGTATTTT; CDR3: CASSLWAPPDTQYF; size: -; V: TRBV7-3; J: TRBJ2-3; D: -
DNA: TGTGCCAGCAGCTTAGTTCGGGATGAGACCCAGTACTTC; CDR3: CASSLVRDETQYF; size: -; V: TRBV13; J: TRBJ2-5; D: -
DNA: TGTGCCAGCAGCCCCTTCTCGAACACCGGGGAGCTGTTTTTT; CDR3: CASSPFSNTGELFF; size: once; V: TRBV28; J: TRBJ2-2; D: -
DNA: TGTGCCAGCAGTTTATTTCCAGATTATCAGCCCCAGCATTTT; CDR3: CASSLFPDYQPQHF; size: -; V: TRBV28; J: TRBJ1-5; D: -
DNA: TGTGCCAGCGAACCCTCCCCGGGGGCAGATACGCAGTATTTT; CDR3: CASEPSPGADTQYF; size: once; V: TRBV7-6; J: TRBJ2-3; D: -
DNA: TGCGCCAGCAGTGAGTCAGCGGGAGGGTCCCACGAGCAGTACTTC; CDR3: CASSESAGGSHEQYF; size: -; V: TRBV10-1; J: TRBJ2-7; D: TRBD2
DNA: TGCGCCAGCAGCCAAGGACGAGCGGGCCCCTCCTACAATGAGCAGTTCTTC; CDR3: CASSQGRAGPSYNEQFF; size: -; V: TRBV4-3; J: TRBJ2-1; D: -
DNA: TGTGCCAGCAGTCCCCTCATTGGACAAGCCTACGAGCAGTACTTC; CDR3: CASSPLIGQAYEQYF; size: -; V: TRBV28; J: TRBJ2-7; D: -
DNA: TGCAGCGGCTCGACTAGCGGGAGAGTTTACGAGCAGTACTTC; CDR3: CSGSTSGRVYEQYF; size: once; V: TRBV29-1; J: TRBJ2-7; D: TRBD2
DNA: TGTGCCAGCATCTTAACTAGTTCCCCCAATGAGCAGTTCTTC; CDR3: CASILTSSPNEQFF; size: -; V: TRBV7-2; J: TRBJ2-1; D: -
DNA: TGTGCCAGCAGCTGGGGGACTAGCGGATCCTACGAGCAGTACTTC; CDR3: CASSWGTSGSYEQYF; size: -; V: TRBV7-2; J: TRBJ2-7; D: TRBD2
DNA: TGTGCCAGCAGCTTTGGAACGGCCCCTGGACGGGAAAAACTGTTTTTT; CDR3: CASSFGTAPGREKLFF; size: -; V: TRBV7-9; J: TRBJ1-4; D: -
DNA: TGCGCCAGCAGCCCTCCGGGCGCCGCCGGGGAGCTGTTTTTT; CDR3: CASSPPGAAGELFF; size: -; V: TRBV5-1; J: TRBJ2-2; D: -
DNA: TGTGCCAGTAGTACAGGGACGCTCGGCCCTAATGAAAAACTGTTTTTT; CDR3: CASSTGTLGPNEKLFF; size: -; V: TRBV19; J: TRBJ1-4; D: -
DNA: TGTGCCAGCAGCTCACCGGGACAGCAAACTTGGAATGAGCAGTTCTTC; CDR3: CASSSPGQQTWNEQFF; size: -; V: TRBV7-9; J: TRBJ2-1; D: TRBD1
DNA: TGTGCCAGCAGTTTGAGGGGGCGAGGGGGCTACACCTTC; CDR3: CASSLRGRGGYTF; size: -; V: TRBV28; J: TRBJ1-2; D: TRBD1
DNA: TGTGCCAGTAGTACCCCCCGGGGGGGCGCAAGCTCCTACGAGCAGTACTTC; CDR3: CASSTPRGGASSYEQYF; size: -; V: TRBV19; J: TRBJ2-7; D: TRBD2
DNA: TGTGCCAGTAGTATCTCAGGGTATAGCAATCAGCCCCAGCATTTT; CDR3: CASSISGYSNQPQHF; size: -; V: TRBV19; J: TRBJ1-5; D: -
DNA: TGTGCCACCGGGAACCAGGTGATGGGCTACACCTTC; CDR3: CATGNQVMGYTF; size: -; V: TRBV6-6; J: TRBJ1-2; D: -
DNA: TGTGCCAGCAGCTTAGTTTTACTAGCGGGAGATGAGCAGTTCTTC; CDR3: CASSLVLLAGDEQFF; size: -; V: TRBV7-8; J: TRBJ2-1; D: TRBD2
DNA: TGTGCCAGCAGTGAGTCTGGACGTAGCAATCAGCCCCAGCATTTT; CDR3: CASSESGRSNQPQHF; size: few; V: TRBV2; J: TRBJ1-5; D: -
DNA: TGCGCCAGCAGCTGGGGACAGGGTCAAGAGACCCAGTACTTC; CDR3: CASSWGQGQETQYF; size: -; V: TRBV5-1; J: TRBJ2-5; D: TRBD1
DNA: TGTGCCAGCACCTTAGCGGGAGGCAATGAGCAGTTCTTC; CDR3: CASTLAGGNEQFF; size: -; V: TRBV27; J: TRBJ2-1; D: TRBD2
DNA: TGTGCCAGCAGCCAAGATCGCGGGACTAGCGGGACCCAAGAGACCCAGTACTTC; CDR3: CASSQDRGTSGTQETQYF; size: -; V: TRBV14; J: TRBJ2-5; D: TRBD2
DNA: TGTGCCAGCAGTCATCCGAACAGGGGGAACTATGGCTACACCTTC; CDR3: CASSHPNRGNYGYTF; size: -; V: TRBV28; J: TRBJ1-2; D: TRBD1
DNA: TGCGCCAGCAGCCAAGATGGGACAGGGTTTTACGAGCAGTACTTC; CDR3: CASSQDGTGFYEQYF; size: -; V: TRBV4-1; J: TRBJ2-7; D: TRBD1
DNA: TGTGCCAGCGGGCCTTTTGGTGAAAAACTGTTTTTT; CDR3: CASGPFGEKLFF; size: -; V: TRBV4-2; J: TRBJ1-4; D: -
DNA: TGTGCCAGCAGTTTAATTGACAGGACAGGGTGGACCGGGGAGCTGTTTTTT; CDR3: CASSLIDRTGWTGELFF; size: -; V: TRBV28; J: TRBJ2-2; D: TRBD1